This TCR beta chain derives from a study of T cells after posttransplantation cyclophosphamide. Ten or more counts support this clone. This table comes from immunoSEQ multiplex PCR, and its TCRdb copy is limited to in-frame clones, with some not included. The sample was found to contain 44,000 or so clones, and every one recurs. The CDR3 sequence is 14 residues long. CDR1 and CDR2 (germline): MNHEY, SMNVEV (reference sequence). V was clipped by 2 bases and J by 4 bases; unmatched bases: 2. Sequences were obtained from PBMCs. The clonotype comes from a man aged 35 to 55 in good health, CMV-negative, and a related stem cell transplant donor. This chain links TRBV27 with TRBJ2-3; 8 bases match TRBD2. DNA for the CDR3: TGTGCCAGCAGTTTAGCAGCGGGAGCAGATACGCAGTATTTT. Translated: CASSLAAGADTQYF.